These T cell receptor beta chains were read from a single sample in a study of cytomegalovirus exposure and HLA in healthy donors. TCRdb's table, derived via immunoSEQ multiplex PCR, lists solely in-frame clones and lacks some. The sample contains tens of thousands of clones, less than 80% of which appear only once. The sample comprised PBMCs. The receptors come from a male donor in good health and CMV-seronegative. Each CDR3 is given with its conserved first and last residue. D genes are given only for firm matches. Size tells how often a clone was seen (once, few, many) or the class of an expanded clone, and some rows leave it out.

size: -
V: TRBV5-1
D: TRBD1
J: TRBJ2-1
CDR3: CASSFGQDSYNEQFF
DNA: TGCGCCAGCAGCTTTGGACAGGACTCCTACAATGAGCAGTTCTTC

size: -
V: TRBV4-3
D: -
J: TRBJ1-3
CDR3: CASSQDLSRISSGNTIYF
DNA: TGCGCCAGCAGCCAAGATCTGTCCAGAATCAGCTCTGGAAACACCATATATTTT

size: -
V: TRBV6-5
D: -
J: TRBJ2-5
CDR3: CASSPQGRETQYF
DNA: TGTGCCAGCAGCCCCCAGGGTAGGGAGACCCAGTACTTC

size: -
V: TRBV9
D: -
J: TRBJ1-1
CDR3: CASSHSGGREAFF
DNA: TGTGCCAGCAGCCACTCGGGGGGTAGAGAAGCTTTCTTT

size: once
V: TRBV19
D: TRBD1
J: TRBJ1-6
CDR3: CASSSGDSGNSPLHF
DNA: TGTGCCAGTAGTTCGGGGGACAGCGGTAATTCACCCCTCCACTTT

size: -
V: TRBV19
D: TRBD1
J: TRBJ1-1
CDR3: CASSAGTGGTEAFF
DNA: TGTGCCAGTAGTGCCGGGACAGGGGGCACTGAAGCTTTCTTT

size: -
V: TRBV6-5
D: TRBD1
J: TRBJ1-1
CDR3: CASSLNRDRGSEAFF
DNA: TGTGCCAGCAGTTTAAACCGGGACAGGGGCTCCGAAGCTTTCTTT

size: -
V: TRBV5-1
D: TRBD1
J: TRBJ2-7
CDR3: CASSLGTGGPPEQYF
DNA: TGCGCCAGCAGCTTGGGGACAGGGGGCCCTCCCGAGCAGTACTTC

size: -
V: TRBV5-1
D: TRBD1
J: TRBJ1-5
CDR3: CASSLEGQGNQPQHF
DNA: TGCGCCAGCAGCTTGGAGGGACAGGGCAATCAGCCCCAGCATTTT

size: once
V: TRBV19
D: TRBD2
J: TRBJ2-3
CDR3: CASSSPLGGWSTDTQYF
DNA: TGTGCCAGTAGTAGTCCCTTGGGAGGGTGGAGTACAGATACGCAGTATTTT

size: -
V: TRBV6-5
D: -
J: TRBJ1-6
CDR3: CASSLVRERSPLHF
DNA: TGTGCCAGCAGTTTGGTCAGGGAAAGATCACCCCTCCACTTT

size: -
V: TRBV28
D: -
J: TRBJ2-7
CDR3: CASKQAVPYEQYF
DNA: TGTGCCAGCAAACAGGCCGTTCCTTACGAGCAGTACTTC

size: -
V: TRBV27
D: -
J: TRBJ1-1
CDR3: CASSLGAAMNTEAFF
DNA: TGTGCCAGCAGTTTAGGGGCAGCCATGAACACTGAAGCTTTCTTT

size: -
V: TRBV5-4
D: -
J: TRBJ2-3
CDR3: CASSPKTSPDTQYF
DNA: TGTGCCAGCAGCCCAAAGACTAGTCCGGATACGCAGTATTTT